Below, one T cell receptor beta chain is given with its context. Antigen: not known. Trimming shortened V by 0 bases and J by 4 bases, and 8 bases separated the two germline ends. The CDR3 length is 15 residues. Per the germline V gene, CDR1 is SGHRS and CDR2 is YFSETQ. This entry belongs to a study of shared clonotypes between healthy human individuals. Study-wide points: Non-shared clonotypes had lower generation probabilities than clonotypes shared by all four sorted-subset donors.

TCRdb's table, derived via immunoSEQ multiplex PCR, lists solely in-frame clones and lacks some. Of roughly 1,000,000 clones listed, around three quarters are singletons. The clonotype was recovered from a man between 18 and 35 years old in good health. Some clones in this sample may be carry-over from other donors' samples. J is TRBJ2-6 and V is TRBV5-1, with D possibly TRBD1 on 6 matching bases. The sequencing input was memory CD4+ T cells from PBMCs. Specified subset: CD45RA-negative fraction. As DNA, the CDR3 is TGCGCCAGCAGCTTGGTTGACAGGGGGGCCAACGTCCTGACTTTC. Protein: CASSLVDRGANVLTF.